Each of the 24 T cell receptor beta chains below was sequenced from the same sample in a study of PD-L1 blockade in urothelial cancer. Assay used: immunoSEQ multiplex PCR; TCRdb lists only in-frame clones, some missing. There are about 43,000 clones in the sample; 83% occur only once, and around 16% lies in the top ten. The time point: peripheral blood 6 weeks after treatment start. Sequenced material: PBMCs, taken around atezolizumab (anti-PD-L1) treatment. Source of these receptors: a man aged 55 to 70 with urothelial cancer.

V gene TRBV6-5 combines with J gene TRBJ2-5; 10 positions agree with TRBD1. J lost 0 bases, V lost 2 bases, and 0 bases had no gene match. The CDR3 runs 15 residues. Per germline, CDR1 MNHEY and CDR2 SVGAGI. This CDR3 reads CASSYDRGHQETQYF. Here the CDR3 DNA reads TGTGCCAGCAGTTACGACAGGGGGCACCAAGAGACCCAGTACTTC.

This chain connects TRBV19 to TRBJ2-2; possibly TRBD1 for D (6 bases). CDR1 is LNHDA and CDR2 is SQIVND in the germline V gene (reference sequence). The V and J ends lost 4 bases and 1 base respectively, with 13 bases between them. CDR3 length: 16 residues. The CDR3 sequence is CASSTRQGRNTGELFF. The CDR3 DNA reads as TGTGCCAGTAGTACAAGGCAGGGGAGGAACACCGGGGAGCTGTTTTTT.

The chain couples TRBV5-1 to TRBJ1-1; D is ambiguous. Germline V gene sequence: CDR1 SGHRS, CDR2 YFSETQ. This CDR3 is built from 11 residues. V was trimmed by 7 bases and J by 2 bases, leaving 6 bases between them. For the CDR3, the DNA is TGCGCCAGCCGGGTTAACACTGAAGCTTTCTTT. Protein product: CASRVNTEAFF.

The chain employs TRBV2 and TRBJ1-2; TRBD1 matches at 9 bases. There are 15 residues in the CDR3. Trimming at V came to 3 bases and at J to 5 bases, leaving 7 bases not matched to a gene. Per the germline V gene, CDR1 is SNHLY and CDR2 is FYNNEI. The DNA for the CDR3 is TGTGCCAGCAGTGAGATTAGGGGGACAGGGTATGGCTACACCTTC. Translated: CASSEIRGTGYGYTF.

The V gene is TRBV7-2, the J gene TRBJ1-6; D gene uncertain. Trimming removed 1 base at V and 6 bases at J, with 4 bases between. This CDR3 has 13 residues. Germline loops: CDR1 SGHTA, CDR2 FQGNSA. The CDR3 sequence: CASSLGPNSPLHF. For the CDR3, the DNA is TGTGCCAGCAGCTTAGGGCCTAATTCACCCCTCCACTTT.

The CDR3 loop is CASTYQRTGGQPQHF. The CDR3 bases are TGTGCCAGCACCTATCAAAGGACAGGCGGTCAGCCCCAGCATTTT. This sequence joins TRBV6-1 and TRBJ1-5, with 7 bases matching TRBD1. V dropped 7 bases and J dropped 6; count of bases not matched to a gene: 12. Per germline, CDR1 MNHNS and CDR2 SASEGT. This CDR3 region has 15 residues.

V usage is TRBV10-2 and J usage is TRBJ1-2; possible D gene TRBD1, 5 bases. The CDR3 runs to 14 residues. V lost 2 bases to trimming and J lost 2 bases, with 9 bases between them. Germline CDR1 reads WSHSY; CDR2 reads SAAADI. The CDR3 spells CASSERGRNYGYTF. The CDR3 coding sequence is TGCGCCAGCAGTGAGCGGGGGAGAAACTATGGCTACACCTTC.

The chain is built from TRBV2 and TRBJ1-3; D is possibly TRBD1 (5 bases). V lost 4 bases and J lost 0, with 7 bases in between. The CDR3 runs 14 residues. Germline lookup yields CDR1 SNHLY and CDR2 FYNNEI. CDR3 amino acids: CASSADSSGNTIYF. DNA for the CDR3: TGTGCCAGCAGTGCAGACAGCTCTGGAAACACCATATATTTT.

The chain uses TRBV28 and TRBJ1-6; 7 nucleotides align to TRBD1. V dropped 3 bases and J dropped 8; count of bases not matched to a gene: 4. The germline V gene encodes CDR1 MDHEN and CDR2 SYDVKM. CDR3 size: 14 residues. The CDR3 nucleotides read TGTGCCAGCAGTTTTAGGGGGCCTTATTCACCCCTCCACTTT. This sequence encodes CASSFRGPYSPLHF.

V usage is TRBV11-1 and J usage is TRBJ1-2; tentatively, D is TRBD1 (5 bases). Germline-derived CDR1 and CDR2 are SGHAT and FQDESV (reference sequence). This CDR3 comprises 16 residues. V was trimmed by 5 bases and J by 0 bases, leaving 16 bases between them. The CDR3 spells CASSHMGGSSNYGYTF. In DNA form, the CDR3 reads TGTGCCAGCAGCCACATGGGGGGATCTTCTAACTATGGCTACACCTTC.

The chain employs TRBV7-2 and TRBJ1-1; 10 bases fit TRBD1. The CDR3 length is 15 residues. CDR1 is SGHTA, CDR2 FQGNSA, per germline. With 3 bases clipped from V and 6 bases from J, the junction kept 7 bases outside the gene matches. CDR3 loop: CASSLAGTGVSEAFF. CDR3 bases: TGTGCCAGCAGCTTGGCCGGGACAGGGGTTTCTGAAGCTTTCTTT.

This chain links TRBV18 with TRBJ1-3; a weak D match, TRBD1 (6 bases). Per the germline V gene, CDR1 is KGHSH and CDR2 is LQKENI. The CDR3 contains 16 residues. V lost 3 bases and J 0 bases, leaving 12 bases between the germline ends. CDR3 sequence (DNA): TGTGCCAGCTCACCTAGACAGGAATCCTCTGGAAACACCATATATTTT. As protein: CASSPRQESSGNTIYF.

CDR3 region: CASRPTGNTEAFF. The CDR3, as DNA: TGTGCCAGCAGGCCGACAGGGAACACTGAAGCTTTCTTT. The chain has TRBV21-1 and TRBJ1-1; the D segment call TRBD1 is taken from the table without a DNA check. TRBV21-1 is termed a pseudogene. The CDR3 contains 13 residues.

V and J are TRBV5-1 and TRBJ2-1, with D perhaps matching TRBD1 (6 bases). This CDR3 contains 14 residues. Germline V gene sequence: CDR1 SGHRS, CDR2 YFSETQ. Trimming left V 1 base short and J 3 bases short, with 8 bases between. For the CDR3, the DNA is TGCGCCAGCAGCTTGCCGGACAGCTACAATGAGCAGTTCTTC. It encodes CASSLPDSYNEQFF.

The chain uses TRBV6-6 and TRBJ1-1; 10 positions agree with TRBD1. CDR1 and CDR2 from the germline V gene are MNHNY and SVGAGI (reference sequence). Unmatched junction bases numbered 7, after V lost 6 bases and J lost 6 bases. The CDR3 loop spans 14 amino acids. The CDR3: CASRVGQGISEAFF. Written as DNA, the CDR3 is TGTGCCAGCAGAGTGGGACAGGGGATCTCTGAAGCTTTCTTT.

The CDR3 reads CASSRGLVSGYTF. CDR3 nucleotides: TGTGCCAGCAGCCGGGGGTTGGTTAGCGGCTACACCTTC. The V gene is TRBV11-2, the J gene TRBJ1-2; tentatively, D is TRBD1 (5 bases). Germline values: CDR1 SGHAT, CDR2 FQNNGV. The CDR3 length is 13 residues. V lost 5 bases and J 8 bases, leaving 15 bases between the germline ends.

The J gene is TRBJ2-2, the V gene TRBV2; D gene unclear. Germline V CDR1 and CDR2: SNHLY, FYNNEI. The CDR3 has 15 amino acids. Trimming removed 6 bases at V and 0 bases at J, with 11 bases between. CDR3 sequence reads: CASRASATNTGELFF. As DNA, the CDR3 is TGTGCCAGCAGGGCTTCAGCGACGAACACCGGGGAGCTGTTTTTT. Supplemented by reference TRBV2 and TRBJ2-2, the full variable domain reads EPEVTQTPSHQVTQMGQEVILRCVPISNHLYFYWYRQILGQKVEFLVSFYNNEISEKSEIFDDQFSVERPDGSNFTLKIRSTKLEDSAMYFCASRASATNTGELFFGEGSRLTVL.

The chain carries TRBV6-5 and TRBJ2-1, with 13 bases aligning to TRBD2. CDR3 length: 15 amino acids. J was trimmed by 2 bases and V by 6 bases; bases with no gene match: 1. Germline V gene data show CDR1 as MNHEY and CDR2 as SVGAGI. CDR3 amino acids: CASRTSGGTYNEQFF. CDR3 bases: TGTGCCAGCAGGACTAGCGGGGGGACCTACAATGAGCAGTTCTTC.

The chain uses TRBV10-2 and TRBJ2-4; unclear D gene. Germline V gene sequence: CDR1 WSHSY, CDR2 SAAADI. Trimming removed 2 bases from V and 2 bases from J, with 7 bases in between. This CDR3 comprises 14 residues. The CDR3 bases are TGCGCCAGCAGTGAGCCGAGGCCCAAAAACATTCAGTACTTC. Protein product: CASSEPRPKNIQYF.

In DNA form, the CDR3 reads TGTGCCAGTAGCCTGGGGGGATCTGGCATTCAGTACTTC. Its protein is CASSLGGSGIQYF. The V gene is TRBV19, the J gene TRBJ2-4, with D possibly TRBD2 on 6 matching bases. The germline V gene has CDR1 LNHDA and CDR2 SQIVND (reference sequence). V was cut by 6 bases and J by 9 bases, with 15 bases left in between. The CDR3 sequence is 13 residues long.

This clone was picked up one time. This rearrangement joins TRBV7-9 to TRBJ1-4; TRBD1 matches at 10 bases. The V gene end was trimmed by 1 base and the J gene end by 8 bases; junction bases not matched to a gene: 4. Germline CDR1 and CDR2: SEHNR and FQNEAQ (reference sequence). CDR3 size: 15 residues. CDR3 DNA sequence: TGTGCCAGCAGCTTAGGGCGGACAGGGGGGGAAAAACTGTTTTTT. Its translation: CASSLGRTGGEKLFF.

V gene TRBV6-5 combines with J gene TRBJ1-4; 7 bases are shared with TRBD1. From germline, CDR1 is MNHEY and CDR2 SVGAGI. V trimming: 4 bases; J trimming: 8 bases; junction bases outside the gene matches: 13. The CDR3 runs 16 residues. In DNA form, the CDR3 reads TGTGCCAGCAGTTCCGGCTTCGGGACAGTGGGGGAAAAACTGTTTTTT. Its translation: CASSSGFGTVGEKLFF.

The chain links TRBV7-9 to TRBJ2-7, with D maybe TRBD2 (7 bases). This CDR3 comprises 14 residues. The germline V gene encodes CDR1 SEHNR and CDR2 FQNEAQ (reference sequence). The V gene lost 1 base and the J gene lost 3 bases, with 10 bases spanning the gap. As DNA, the CDR3 is TGTGCCAGCAGCTTAGGGGGAGGGGGCTACGAGCAGTACTTC. Translating gives CASSLGGGGYEQYF.

V usage is TRBV2 and J usage is TRBJ2-2, with D maybe TRBD2 (6 bases). The germline gives CDR1 SNHLY, CDR2 FYNNEI. Trimming cost V 6 bases and J 4 bases, with 12 bases left between them. The CDR3 covers 14 residues. The CDR3 nucleotides are TGTGCCAGCAGCATTGGGGGAGGCACCGGGGAGCTGTTTTTT. This gives the protein CASSIGGGTGELFF.